This entry lists 13 T cell receptor beta chains sequenced from one sample in a study of beta chain features in type 1 diabetes. General study results and limits: The study found moderately but significantly shorter TCRB CDR3s in all four CD4+ subsets of Type 1 diabetes patients.

All of the isolated RNA was reverse transcribed, so expressed TCRB transcripts were sequenced. TCRdb's copy holds only in-frame clones and misses some; the assay was immunoSEQ multiplex PCR. The sample has around 160,000 clones; 9% are singletons. These receptors' targets are unknown. Sequenced sample: central memory CD4+ T cells from blood. The receptors come from a woman in her 30s with type 1 diabetes.

The chain joins TRBV14 to TRBJ2-1, with 7 bases lining up with TRBD1. The V gene end was trimmed by 3 bases and the J gene end by 9 bases; junction bases not matched to a gene: 5. CDR1 is SGHDN and CDR2 is FVKESK in the germline V gene. This CDR3 has 13 amino acids. The CDR3 loop is CASSQRQGSEQFF. For the CDR3, the DNA is TGTGCCAGCAGCCAGAGACAGGGTAGTGAGCAGTTCTTC.

This clone was found a few times. The chain recombines TRBV9 with TRBJ2-2; D is possibly TRBD2 (5 bases). Per germline, CDR1 SGDLS and CDR2 YYNGEE. Between the trimmed V and J ends, which lost 3 bases and 4 bases, there was a span of 25 bases. The CDR3 is 19 residues long. The CDR3 nucleotides read TGTGCCAGCAGCGCAAGGCAGCCCAGCAGGACTCTTACCACCGGGGAGCTGTTTTTT. Amino acids: CASSARQPSRTLTTGELFF. Full variable domain (outside the CDR3, taken from reference TRBV9 and TRBJ2-2): DSGVTQTPKHLITATGQRVTLRCSPRSGDLSVYWYQQSLDQGLQFLIQYYNGEERAKGNILERFSAQQFPDLHSELNLSSLELGDSALYFCASSARQPSRTLTTGELFFGEGSRLTVL.

This clone showed up just a few times. The chain links TRBV5-6 to TRBJ2-7; 11 bases agree with TRBD2. The CDR3 loop spans 16 amino acids. V shed 6 bases and J 6 bases; nucleotides not matched to a gene: 14. Germline V gene data show CDR1 as SGHDT and CDR2 as YYEEEE. CDR3 DNA: TGTGCCAGCACCCCGATGACTAGCGGGATGTCGGGCGAGCAGTACTTC. Its translation: CASTPMTSGMSGEQYF.

This clone appeared a few times. The chain couples TRBV5-4 to TRBJ2-7; 9 nucleotides agree with TRBD2. With V trimmed by 7 bases and J by 7 bases, 9 bases remained unmatched. The CDR3 contains 13 residues. The V gene's germline CDR1 is SGHNT and CDR2 YYREEE (reference sequence). In DNA, the CDR3 is TGTGCCAGCCACGTAGCGGGAGTAGGGGAGCAGTACTTC. It encodes CASHVAGVGEQYF. The entire variable domain, with the rest obtained from reference TRBV5-4 and TRBJ2-7, is as follows: ETGVTQSPTHLIKTRGQQVTLRCSSQSGHNTVSWYQQALGQGPQFIFQYYREEENGRGNFPPRFSGLQFPNYSSELNVNALELDDSALYLCASHVAGVGEQYFGPGTRLTVT.

This clone was counted between two and nine times. The chain links TRBV29-1 to TRBJ2-3; D may be TRBD1 (6 bases). Germline V gives CDR1 SQVTM, CDR2 ANQGSEA. Trimming removed 6 bases from V and 4 bases from J, with 17 bases in between. This CDR3 spans 14 amino acids. The CDR3 sequence is CSVKEQGNPDTQYF. DNA for the CDR3: TGCAGCGTAAAGGAACAGGGTAACCCAGATACGCAGTATTTT.

In this sample, this clone turned up a few times. The CDR3: CASRPPLARSSYEQYF. In DNA form, the CDR3 reads TGTGCCAGCAGGCCTCCTCTAGCGCGGAGCTCCTACGAGCAGTACTTC. The chain uses TRBV6-6 and TRBJ2-7; D is perhaps TRBD2 (6 bases). The germline V gene encodes CDR1 MNHNY and CDR2 SVGAGI (reference sequence). The CDR3 loop spans 16 amino acids. The V and J ends lost 6 bases and 0 bases respectively, with 18 bases between them.

This CDR3 is CASAEGATDTQYF. The CDR3 DNA reads TGTGCCAGTGCCGAGGGGGCTACAGATACGCAGTATTTT. The genes are TRBV19 and TRBJ2-3, with TRBD1 matching 7 bases. Trimming at V came to 8 bases and at J to 3 bases, leaving 5 bases not matched to a gene. In germline, CDR1 is LNHDA, CDR2 SQIVND (reference sequence). The length of the CDR3 is 13 residues.

V is TRBV18 and J is TRBJ2-1; 13 bases agree with TRBD2. J was trimmed by 9 bases and V by 6 bases; bases with no gene match: 8. There are 15 residues in the CDR3. The germline gives CDR1 KGHSH, CDR2 LQKENI. In DNA, the CDR3 is TGTGCCAGCTCGCTCGGGACTAGCGGGATCGGTGAGCAGTTCTTC. It translates to CASSLGTSGIGEQFF.

This clone was found a few times. J is TRBJ2-1 and V is TRBV27, with TRBD2 matching 8 bases. Germline trimming cut 3 bases from V and 6 bases from J; bases unmatched to any gene: 7. The CDR3 is made up of 15 amino acids. The germline CDR1 and CDR2 sequences are MNHEY and SMNVEV (reference sequence). This chain's CDR3 is CASSLASGFSNEQFF. CDR3 coding DNA: TGTGCCAGCAGTTTGGCTAGCGGGTTCAGCAATGAGCAGTTCTTC.

This clone has just a few counts. The rearrangement joins TRBV4-1 to TRBJ2-3; the D gene is possibly TRBD2 (6 bases). Germline CDR1 is MGHRA and CDR2 is YSYEKL. The V end was cut by 0 bases, the J end by 5 bases, with 18 bases between. The CDR3 is 17 residues long. CDR3 nucleotides: TGCGCCAGCAGCCAAGATCTGGGCGGGGCCGCGGTAGATACGCAGTATTTT. It yields the protein CASSQDLGGAAVDTQYF.

The chain joins TRBV27 to TRBJ1-5; D is perhaps TRBD1 (5 bases). The V gene lost 5 bases and the J gene lost 4 bases, with 9 bases spanning the gap. Germline CDR1 MNHEY, CDR2 SMNVEV (reference sequence). The CDR3 spans 13 residues. In DNA, the CDR3 is TGTGCCAGCAGTAGGACACCAAATCAGCCCCAGCATTTT. Protein product: CASSRTPNQPQHF.

The J gene is TRBJ2-5, the V gene TRBV5-4; 7 bases are shared with TRBD1. Germline loops: CDR1 SGHNT, CDR2 YYREEE (reference sequence). The V segment lost 3 bases and the J segment 3 bases; nucleotides outside the gene matches: 11. The CDR3 is 16 residues long. CDR3 bases: TGTGCCAGCAGCTCTGGGAAGGGGGCCTTAGAAGAGACCCAGTACTTC. Encoded protein: CASSSGKGALEETQYF.

This clone appeared a few times. The chain joins TRBV9 to TRBJ2-1, with D unresolved. The CDR3 sequence is 13 residues long. Per the germline V gene, CDR1 is SGDLS and CDR2 is YYNGEE. Trimming pared 3 bases from V and 7 bases from J, leaving 11 bases between. The DNA for the CDR3 is TGTGCCAGCAGCGGGAGAGGTGGTAATGAGCAGTTCTTC. Residues: CASSGRGGNEQFF. The full variable domain, its missing parts supplied by reference TRBV9 and TRBJ2-1, is DSGVTQTPKHLITATGQRVTLRCSPRSGDLSVYWYQQSLDQGLQFLIQYYNGEERAKGNILERFSAQQFPDLHSELNLSSLELGDSALYFCASSGRGGNEQFFGPGTRLTVL.